The sequence of this TCR beta chain was determined in a study of blood T cell repertoires in COVID-19. Whole-study context: Specimens from acute and convalescent COVID-19 originated in the United States, Italy and Spain.

The CDR3 extends over 14 amino acids. With V trimmed by 6 bases and J by 5 bases, 4 bases remained unmatched. Germline CDR1 and CDR2: SNHLY and FYNNEI. Clones were read by immunoSEQ multiplex PCR, and TCRdb kept only the in-frame ones, dropping some. The data hold some 200,000 clones, with around 87% observed a single time. This receptor was identified in a man in his forties or fifties with active or convalescent COVID-19. The sample consisted of peripheral blood. The V and J genes are TRBV2 and TRBJ2-1, with 10 bases lining up with TRBD1. This chain's CDR3 is CASSRDRGNNEQFF. The CDR3 DNA is TGTGCCAGCAGCCGGGACAGGGGAAACAATGAGCAGTTCTTC.